This T cell receptor beta chain emerged from a study of cytotoxic CD8 clonotypes in ibrutinib-treated CLL. Study information: Patient counts were approximately 12 relapsed/refractory, some 14 treatment-naive and fewer than 18 IGHV unmutated. Points from the study as a whole: Sustained-remission and progressing patients had unequal sampling times. Contraction or stability on treatment was seen for public clonotypes, which were uncommon.

The CDR3 consists of 14 residues. Germline V gene sequence: CDR1 MNHEY, CDR2 SMNVEV (reference sequence). J was trimmed by 2 bases and V by 4 bases; bases with no gene match: 4. Generated by immunoSEQ multiplex PCR, the TCRdb table keeps only in-frame clones and is missing some. Counted here are 35,000 to 55,000 clones, under 75% occurring once; the ten biggest clones make up around 13%. Notes on this clone: The antigen is not known.

Sequenced here: PBMCs, sampled after 12 months of ibrutinib treatment. The chain combines TRBV27 with TRBJ1-2; 7 nucleotides agree with TRBD1. The TCR was taken from a human donor with chronic lymphocytic leukemia. Written as DNA, the CDR3 is TGTGCCAGCAGTTGGGCAGGGGGGAACTATGGCTACACCTTC. Amino acids: CASSWAGGNYGYTF.